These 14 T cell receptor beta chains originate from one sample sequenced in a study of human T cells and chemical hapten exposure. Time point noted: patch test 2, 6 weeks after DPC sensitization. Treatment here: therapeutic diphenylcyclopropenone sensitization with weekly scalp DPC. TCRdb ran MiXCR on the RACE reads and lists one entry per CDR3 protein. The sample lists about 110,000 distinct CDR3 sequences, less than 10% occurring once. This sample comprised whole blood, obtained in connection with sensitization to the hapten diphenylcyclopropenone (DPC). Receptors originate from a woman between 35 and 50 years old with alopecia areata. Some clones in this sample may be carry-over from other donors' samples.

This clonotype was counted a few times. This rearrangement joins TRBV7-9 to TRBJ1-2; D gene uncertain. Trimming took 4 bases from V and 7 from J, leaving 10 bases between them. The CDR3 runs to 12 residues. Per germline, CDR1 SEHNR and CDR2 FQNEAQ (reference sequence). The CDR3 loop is CASSSQTSGYTF. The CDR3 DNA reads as TGTGCCAGCAGCTCGCAGACTTCTGGCTACACCTTC.

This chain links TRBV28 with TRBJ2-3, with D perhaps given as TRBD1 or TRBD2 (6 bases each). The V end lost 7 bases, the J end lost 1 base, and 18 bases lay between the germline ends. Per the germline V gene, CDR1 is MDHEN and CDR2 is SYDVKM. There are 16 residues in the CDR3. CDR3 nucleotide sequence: TGTGCCAGCAACTTTATCGGGGGCTCACGCACAGATACGCAGTATTTT. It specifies CASNFIGGSRTDTQYF.

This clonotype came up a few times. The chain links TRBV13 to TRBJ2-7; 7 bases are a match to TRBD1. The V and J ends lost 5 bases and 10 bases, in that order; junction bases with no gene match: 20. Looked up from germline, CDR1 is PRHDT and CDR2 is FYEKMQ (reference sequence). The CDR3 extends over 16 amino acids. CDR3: CASSTIDSDRSEGQYF. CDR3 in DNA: TGTGCCAGCAGCACGATAGATTCGGACAGGTCTGAAGGACAGTACTTC.

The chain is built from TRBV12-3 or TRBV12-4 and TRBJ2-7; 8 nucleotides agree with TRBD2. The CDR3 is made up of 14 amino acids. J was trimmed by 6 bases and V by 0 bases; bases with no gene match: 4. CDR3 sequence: CASSLARGAVEQYF. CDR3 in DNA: TGTGCCAGCAGTTTAGCGCGGGGGGCGGTCGAGCAGTACTTC.

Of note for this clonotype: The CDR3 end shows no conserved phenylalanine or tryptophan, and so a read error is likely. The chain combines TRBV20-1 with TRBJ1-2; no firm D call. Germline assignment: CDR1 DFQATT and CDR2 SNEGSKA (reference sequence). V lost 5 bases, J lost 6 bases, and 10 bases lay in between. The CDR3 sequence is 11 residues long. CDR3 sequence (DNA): TGCAGTGCTGAACCTTGGGATGGCTACACCCTC. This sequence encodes CSAEPWDGYTL.

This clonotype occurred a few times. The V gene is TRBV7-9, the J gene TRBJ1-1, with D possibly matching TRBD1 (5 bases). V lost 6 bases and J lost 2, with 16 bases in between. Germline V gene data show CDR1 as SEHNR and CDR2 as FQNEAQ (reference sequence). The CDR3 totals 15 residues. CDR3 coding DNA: TGTGCCAGCAGTCCTTCCTCGACAGTTAACACTGAAGCTTTCTTT. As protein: CASSPSSTVNTEAFF.

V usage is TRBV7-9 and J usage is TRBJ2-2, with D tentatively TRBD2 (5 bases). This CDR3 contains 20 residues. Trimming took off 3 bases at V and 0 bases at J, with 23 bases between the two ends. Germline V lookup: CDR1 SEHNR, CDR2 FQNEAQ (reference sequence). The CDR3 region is CASSFNGPGFLPANTGELFF. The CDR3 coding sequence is TGTGCCAGCAGCTTCAACGGACCGGGGTTCCTTCCCGCGAACACCGGGGAGCTGTTTTTT.

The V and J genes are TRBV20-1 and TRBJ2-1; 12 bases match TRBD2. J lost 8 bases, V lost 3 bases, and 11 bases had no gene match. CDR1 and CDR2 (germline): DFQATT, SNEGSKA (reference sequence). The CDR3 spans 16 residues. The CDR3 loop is CSARTSGGPPWDEQFF. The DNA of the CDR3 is TGCAGTGCTAGGACTAGCGGGGGACCCCCCTGGGATGAGCAGTTCTTC.

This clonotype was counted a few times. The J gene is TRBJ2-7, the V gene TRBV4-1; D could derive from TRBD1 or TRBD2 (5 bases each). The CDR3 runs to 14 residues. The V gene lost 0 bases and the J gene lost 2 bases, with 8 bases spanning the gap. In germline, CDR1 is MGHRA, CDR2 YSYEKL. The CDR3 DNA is TGCGCCAGCAGCCAAGATTGGGGACCCTACGAGCAGTACTTC. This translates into CASSQDWGPYEQYF.

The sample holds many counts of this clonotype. In nucleotides, the CDR3 is TGCGCCAGCAGCCAAGATCAGGGAAGCACCGGGGAGCTGTTTTTT. It translates to CASSQDQGSTGELFF. The rearrangement links TRBV4-3 to TRBJ2-2, with a weak D call TRBD1 (5 bases). Germline CDR1 and CDR2: LGHNA and YSLEER. This CDR3 is 15 amino acids long. Trimming stripped 0 bases from V and 4 bases from J, with 9 bases between.

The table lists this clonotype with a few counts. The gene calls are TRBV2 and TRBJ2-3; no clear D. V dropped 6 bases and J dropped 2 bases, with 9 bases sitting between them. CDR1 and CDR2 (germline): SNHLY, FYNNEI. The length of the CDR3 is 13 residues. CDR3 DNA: TGTGCCAGCAGCCTTTTACACACAGATACGCAGTATTTT. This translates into CASSLLHTDTQYF.

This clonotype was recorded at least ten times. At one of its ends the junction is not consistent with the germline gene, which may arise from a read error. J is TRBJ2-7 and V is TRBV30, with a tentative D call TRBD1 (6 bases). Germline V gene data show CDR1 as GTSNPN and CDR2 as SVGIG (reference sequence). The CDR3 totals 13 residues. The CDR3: CAGSNRVRDEQYF. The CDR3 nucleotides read TGTGCCGGGAGTAACAGGGTTCGCGACGAGCAGTACTTC. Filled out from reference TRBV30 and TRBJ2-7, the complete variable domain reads SQTIHQWPATLVQPVGSPLSLECTVEGTSNPNLYWYRQAAGRGLQLLFYSVGIGQISSEVPQNLSASRPQDRQFILSSKKLLLSDSGFYLCAGSNRVRDEQYFGPGTRLTVT.

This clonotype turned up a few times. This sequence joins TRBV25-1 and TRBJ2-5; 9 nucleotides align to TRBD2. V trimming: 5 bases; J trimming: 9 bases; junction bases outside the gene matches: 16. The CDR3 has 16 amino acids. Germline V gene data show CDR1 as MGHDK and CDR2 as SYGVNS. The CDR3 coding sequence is TGTGCCAGCAGTTTTCCGCGGGGGGGGCCATTAGCGTCCCAGTACTTC. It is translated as CASSFPRGGPLASQYF.

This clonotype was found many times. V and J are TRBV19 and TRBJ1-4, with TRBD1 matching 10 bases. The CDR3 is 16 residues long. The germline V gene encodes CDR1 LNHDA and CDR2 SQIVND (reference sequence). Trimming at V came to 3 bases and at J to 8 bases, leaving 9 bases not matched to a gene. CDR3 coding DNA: TGTGCCAGTAGTATGGCCCCAGGGACAGGGGACGAAAAACTGTTTTTT. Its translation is CASSMAPGTGDEKLFF. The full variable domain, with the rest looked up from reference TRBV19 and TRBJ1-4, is DGGITQSPKYLFRKEGQNVTLSCEQNLNHDAMYWYRQDPGQGLRLIYYSQIVNDFQKGDIAEGYSVSREKKESFPLTVTSAQKNPTAFYLCASSMAPGTGDEKLFFGSGTQLSVL.